This T cell receptor (beta chain) derives from a study of blood T cell repertoires in COVID-19. Study overall: PBMCs, B-cell-depleted T cells, or T cells were the source of the cDNA or gDNA that made up the material.

V dropped 3 bases and J dropped 5; count of bases not matched to a gene: 8. From germline, CDR1 is KGHDR and CDR2 SFDVKD. This CDR3 has 15 residues. The repertoire was sequenced with immunoSEQ multiplex PCR; TCRdb's copy has only in-frame clones and lacks some. Counted here are about 140,000 clones, about 86% occurring once; the ten biggest clones make up 8.5% to 9%. The rearrangement uses TRBV24-1 and TRBJ2-5, with 7 bases lining up with TRBD2. The TCR was taken from a woman in her forties or fifties with active or convalescent COVID-19. Sequenced sample: peripheral blood. The CDR3, as DNA: TGTGCCACCAGTGATGGGAGGGACGGCCGGGAGACCCAGTACTTC. This codes for CATSDGRDGRETQYF.